The T cell receptor (beta chain) described here comes from a study of cytomegalovirus exposure and HLA in healthy donors. The PCR contained 60 Vbeta and 13 Jbeta primers. Data came from immunoSEQ multiplex PCR; TCRdb stores just in-frame clones and leaves some out. The listing contains some 30,000 clones. Between the trimmed V and J ends, which lost 2 bases and 4 bases, there was a span of 3 bases. There are 11 residues in the CDR3. Germline lookup yields CDR1 SGHNT and CDR2 YYREEE (reference sequence). The rearrangement links TRBV5-4 to TRBJ2-5, with D unclear. The source is a female donor in good health and CMV-seronegative. Sample: PBMCs. CDR3 region: CASSFGETQYF. The CDR3 DNA reads as TGTGCCAGCAGCTTCGGAGAGACCCAGTACTTC.